Below, 27 T cell receptor beta chains from the same sample are listed, as sequenced in a study of blood T cells in healthy people across ages. PCR was performed a second time for about 6 to 12 cycles using a sample-barcoded 5' primer and a J-beta primer mix. TCRdb reanalysed the 5' RACE reads using MiXCR and keeps one entry per CDR3 protein. The sample holds 800,000 to 950,000 distinct CDR3 sequences, 25% to 35% seen once. These data were likewise used in another study, on T cells of mothers and their children.

Sequencing was carried out using blood. All receptors derive from a middle-aged woman in good health.

This clonotype was counted only a few times. This sequence joins TRBV7-3 and TRBJ2-3; no reliable D call. Trimming took off 9 bases at V and 6 bases at J, with 7 bases between the two ends. The CDR3 contains 10 residues. Germline V gene sequence: CDR1 SGHTA, CDR2 FQGTGA. The CDR3 here is CASIGDTQYF. CDR3 DNA: TGTGCCAGTATCGGGGATACGCAGTATTTT.

This clonotype has a single count. The gene calls are TRBV7-8 and TRBJ1-1; the D is unclear. Germline loops: CDR1 SGHVS, CDR2 FQNEAQ. The CDR3 is made up of 15 amino acids. V was shortened by 3 bases and J by 1 base, with 12 bases between the two germline ends. This CDR3 is CASSLRRVSNTEAFF. In DNA, the CDR3 is TGTGCCAGCAGCTTGCGTAGGGTGTCGAACACTGAAGCTTTCTTT.

Comment on this clonotype: A read error may be the cause here, since a much bigger clone is one base away. The rearrangement joins TRBV20-1 to TRBJ2-5; no definite D call. The DNA end lines up better with TRBJ2-7; the J call may be wrong. Germline CDR1 is DFQATT and CDR2 is SNEGSKA (reference sequence). The CDR3 consists of 11 residues. The CDR3 protein is CSVLIAYEQYF. DNA of the CDR3: TGCAGTGTGCTCATCGCCTACGAGCAGTACTTC.

About this clonotype itself: Given a much more abundant clone one base away, this may be a read error. The DNA for the CDR3 is TGCAGCGTTGGACTGGGAGGCGATGAGCAGTTCTTC. Translated: CSVGLGGDEQFF. The V and J genes are TRBV29-1 and TRBJ2-1, with D perhaps matching TRBD2 (6 bases). The CDR3 is made up of 12 amino acids. Trimming took off 4 bases at V and 8 bases at J, with 12 bases between the two ends. Looked up from germline, CDR1 is SQVTM and CDR2 is ANQGSEA.

The chain links TRBV5-1 to TRBJ2-7, with D tentatively TRBD2 (7 bases). The V gene's germline CDR1 is SGHRS and CDR2 YFSETQ. Trimming took off 0 bases at V and 3 bases at J, with 16 bases between the two ends. The CDR3 contains 16 residues. CDR3 DNA sequence: TGCGCCAGCAGCTTGGCCTCGGGGGGCCTAAACTACGAGCAGTACTTC. Its translation is CASSLASGGLNYEQYF.

V is TRBV4-2 and J is TRBJ2-2, with TRBD1 identical over 9 bases. Trimming removed 0 bases from V and 7 bases from J; junction bases left unmatched: 3. From germline, CDR1 is LGHNA and CDR2 YNFKEQ. CDR3 length equals 15 residues. In nucleotides, the CDR3 is TGTGCCAGCAGCCAAGAACAGGGGGCGGTCGGGGAGCTGTTTTTT. Residues: CASSQEQGAVGELFF.

This chain connects TRBV5-1 to TRBJ2-7, with 8 bases that match TRBD1. This CDR3 spans 14 amino acids. Germline values: CDR1 SGHRS, CDR2 YFSETQ. Trimming took 3 bases from V and 4 from J; bases not matched to a gene: 6. This CDR3 is CASSSGDRMYEQYF. For the CDR3, the DNA is TGCGCCAGCAGCTCGGGGGACAGGATGTACGAGCAGTACTTC.

This clonotype was picked up many times. The junction and the germline gene differ at one end; a read error may be behind it. V usage is TRBV7-8 and J usage is TRBJ2-1, with a possible D match to TRBD1 (5 bases). Looked up from germline, CDR1 is SGHVS and CDR2 is FQNEAQ. The CDR3 totals 17 residues. The CDR3 nucleotides read TGTGCCAGCAGCGTAGCCTCAGGGTTTAGTTCCTACAATGAGCAGTTCTTC. Amino acids: CASSVASGFSSYNEQFF.

This clonotype was counted between two and nine times. V is TRBV29-1 and J is TRBJ2-5; D may be TRBD2 (5 bases). V was trimmed by 3 bases and J by 4 bases, leaving 6 bases between them. Germline loops: CDR1 SQVTM, CDR2 ANQGSEA. CDR3 size: 11 residues. This chain's CDR3 is CSVDEGETQYF. CDR3 bases: TGCAGCGTTGACGAGGGAGAGACCCAGTACTTC.

This clonotype turned up a few times. This may stem from a read error, because a much larger clone lies one nucleotide away. The gene calls are TRBV7-2 and TRBJ1-1; D remains ambiguous. Germline V gives CDR1 SGHTA, CDR2 FQGNSA. Trimming shortened V by 6 bases and J by 6 bases, and 17 bases separated the two germline ends. The CDR3 is 14 amino acids. The CDR3 nucleotides are TGTGCCAGCAGTCCCGGTCCGCGCCGTGCTGAAGCTTTCTTT. Translation: CASSPGPRRAEAFF.

This chain uses TRBV28 with TRBJ1-1, with 10 bases identical to TRBD1. Germline CDR1 and CDR2: MDHEN and SYDVKM. The CDR3 spans 13 residues. Trimming removed 4 bases from V and 8 bases from J; junction bases left unmatched: 4. CDR3 coding DNA: TGTGCCAGCAGTTACGGACAGGGGGGCGAAGCTTTCTTT. It translates to CASSYGQGGEAFF.

This clonotype was counted a few times. The CDR3 nucleotides are TGTGCCAGCAGACAAACGACAGTTTCTAGCACAGATACGCAGTATTTT. Encoded protein: CASRQTTVSSTDTQYF. The chain recombines TRBV6-5 with TRBJ2-3; weak D call: TRBD1 (5 bases). Germline CDR1 reads MNHEY; CDR2 reads SVGAGI. The CDR3 runs to 16 residues. V lost 6 bases to trimming and J lost 0 bases, with 16 bases between them.

This clonotype was detected only a few times. Germline and junction disagree at one end, which may indicate a read error. The chain couples TRBV6-2 or TRBV6-3 to TRBJ1-2, with unresolved D. Germline V lookup: CDR1 MNHEY, CDR2 SVGEGT. The CDR3 has 12 residues. Written as DNA, the CDR3 is TGTGCCAGCAATCGAATGGGGTATGGCTGCACCTTC. Amino acids: CASNRMGYGCTF.

This clonotype was detected many times. The rearrangement joins TRBV4-3 to TRBJ2-7; 10 bases map to TRBD1. Trimming cost V 0 bases and J 3 bases; bases outside gene matches: 5. The germline CDR1 and CDR2 sequences are LGHNA and YSLEER. This CDR3 has 16 amino acids. The CDR3 region has the DNA TGCGCCAGCAGCCAAGAAGTGGGACAGGGGAACTACGAGCAGTACTTC. Amino acid sequence: CASSQEVGQGNYEQYF.

Note on this clonotype: A much larger clonotype is one base distant, so this may be a read error. This chain uses TRBV7-3 with TRBJ1-2; the D gene is possibly TRBD1 (5 bases). Germline-derived CDR1 and CDR2 are SGHTA and FQGTGA. The CDR3 runs 15 residues. Here the CDR3 reads CASSLTAGQNYDYTF. The DNA of the CDR3 is TGTGCCAGCAGCTTAACGGCCGGACAAAACTATGACTACACCTTC.

This clonotype was found a few times. The chain combines TRBV18 with TRBJ2-7; no definite D call. Per the germline V gene, CDR1 is KGHSH and CDR2 is LQKENI. V was shortened by 3 bases and J by 4 bases, with 13 bases between the two germline ends. CDR3 size: 14 residues. The CDR3 DNA is TGTGCCAGCTCACCCAAGACGGATGCTTACGAGCAGTACTTC. Its protein product is CASSPKTDAYEQYF.

This rearrangement joins TRBV7-9 to TRBJ2-1; unclear D gene. CDR3 length: 17 residues. Trimming removed 5 bases from V and 0 bases from J, with 17 bases in between. CDR1 and CDR2 from the germline V gene are SEHNR and FQNEAQ (reference sequence). The chain's CDR3 is CASSPQVRTSSYNEQFF. DNA of the CDR3: TGTGCCAGCAGCCCCCAGGTGAGAACAAGCTCCTACAATGAGCAGTTCTTC.

The chain carries TRBV2 and TRBJ1-1, with D possibly being TRBD1 (6 bases). The CDR3 contains 14 residues. With 7 bases removed from V and 0 bases from J, the gap between germline ends came to 12 bases. CDR1 and CDR2 (germline): SNHLY, FYNNEI. The CDR3 sequence: CASTRTVMNTEAFF. The CDR3 coding sequence is TGTGCCAGCACCAGGACAGTTATGAACACTGAAGCTTTCTTT.

The CDR3 protein is CVSSLAGLDSGGIQYF. Here the CDR3 DNA reads TGTGTCAGTAGCTTAGCCGGACTCGACAGCGGGGGCATTCAGTACTTC. The rearrangement links TRBV11-1 to TRBJ2-4, with 8 bases identical to TRBD2. Germline V gene lookup returns CDR1 SGHAT and CDR2 FQDESV (reference sequence). This CDR3 has 16 residues. The full variable domain, its missing parts supplied by reference TRBV11-1 and TRBJ2-4, is EAEVAQSPRYKITEKSQAVAFWCDPISGHATLYWYRQILGQGPELLVQFQDESVVDDSQLPKDRFSAERLKGVDSTLKIQPAELGDSAMYLCVSSLAGLDSGGIQYFGAGTRLSVL.

This clonotype appeared a single time. The chain recombines TRBV12-5 with TRBJ2-1; tentative D call: TRBD2 (6 bases). Looked up from germline, CDR1 is LGHNT and CDR2 is FRNRAP. Trimming stripped 5 bases from V and 7 bases from J, with 15 bases between. The CDR3 has 14 residues. The CDR3 is CASGPRGFGNEQFF. CDR3 nucleotides: TGTGCTAGTGGTCCCCGGGGGTTTGGGAATGAGCAGTTCTTC.

V is TRBV18 and J is TRBJ1-2; D ambiguous. Trimming stripped 3 bases from V and 3 bases from J, with 14 bases between. The CDR3 consists of 15 residues. Germline V gene sequence: CDR1 KGHSH, CDR2 LQKENI. The DNA of the CDR3 is TGTGCCAGCTCACCGGGGTCGGCATTTTACTATGGCTACACCTTC. Its translation: CASSPGSAFYYGYTF.

This clonotype came up many times. V and J are TRBV7-2 and TRBJ2-1, with a tentative D call TRBD1 (5 bases). Germline V lookup: CDR1 SGHTA, CDR2 FQGNSA. Trimming stripped 3 bases from V and 0 bases from J, with 9 bases between. The CDR3 extends over 15 amino acids. The CDR3 protein is CASSLDTGSYNEQFF. The CDR3 bases are TGTGCCAGCAGCTTGGACACGGGCTCCTACAATGAGCAGTTCTTC.

The table lists this clonotype with a few counts. The gene calls are TRBV7-2 and TRBJ2-5; maybe TRBD1 (9 bases). V lost 3 bases and J lost 4, with 27 bases in between. Germline V CDR1 and CDR2: SGHTA, FQGNSA. The CDR3 consists of 19 residues. CDR3: CASSFGGGSKQGARETQYF. The CDR3 coding sequence is TGTGCCAGCAGCTTTGGCGGGGGGTCTAAACAGGGGGCCCGAGAGACCCAGTACTTC. The entire variable domain, with the rest obtained from reference TRBV7-2 and TRBJ2-5, is as follows: GAGVSQSPSNKVTEKGKDVELRCDPISGHTALYWYRQSLGQGLEFLIYFQGNSAPDKSGLPSDRFSAERTGGSVSTLTIQRTQQEDSAVYLCASSFGGGSKQGARETQYFGPGTRLLVL.

This clonotype appeared many times. The chain couples TRBV20-1 to TRBJ2-7; TRBD1 might be the D (5 bases). Germline-derived CDR1 and CDR2 are DFQATT and SNEGSKA (reference sequence). Trimming removed 3 bases from V and 5 bases from J, with 20 bases in between. This CDR3 contains 15 residues. CDR3 loop: CSARPPRQGSHEQYF. CDR3 coding DNA: TGCAGTGCTAGGCCCCCCCGGCAGGGCAGCCACGAGCAGTACTTC.

As to this clonotype: The junction differs from germline at one of its ends, possibly a read error. The chain couples TRBV4-1 to TRBJ2-2; possibly TRBD1 or TRBD2 for D (7 bases each). Germline V lookup: CDR1 MGHRA, CDR2 YSYEKL. The CDR3 runs to 14 residues. Written as DNA, the CDR3 is TGTGCCACCAGCAGGGGGGGGAACACCGGGGAGCTGTTTTTT. This sequence encodes CATSRGGNTGELFF.

This clonotype has just a few counts. The chain employs TRBV2 and TRBJ2-2, with D perhaps matching TRBD1 (6 bases). V shed 8 bases and J shed 1 base, with 11 bases lying between them. The CDR3 totals 14 residues. The germline V gene encodes CDR1 SNHLY and CDR2 FYNNEI. The CDR3 region is CASRTERNTGELFF. The CDR3 nucleotides are TGTGCCAGCCGGACAGAAAGGAACACCGGGGAGCTGTTTTTT.

V is TRBV5-1 and J is TRBJ2-7, with D possibly TRBD1 on 5 matching bases. Germline loops: CDR1 SGHRS, CDR2 YFSETQ. This CDR3 spans 14 amino acids. The V end was cut by 1 base, the J end by 3 bases, with 11 bases between. CDR3 coding DNA: TGCGCCAGCAGCTTGATGCAGGGTGGCTACGAGCAGTACTTC. This translates into CASSLMQGGYEQYF. The full variable domain, in which reference TRBV5-1 and TRBJ2-7 provide the parts outside the CDR3, is KAGVTQTPRYLIKTRGQQVTLSCSPISGHRSVSWYQQTPGQGLQFLFEYFSETQRNKGNFPGRFSGRQFSNSRSEMNVSTLELGDSALYLCASSLMQGGYEQYFGPGTRLTVT.